This is a list of T cell receptor beta chains from one sample in a study of T cells in Graves' hyperthyroidism and ophthalmopathy. TCRdb reprocessed the multiplex PCR reads via MiXCR and lists one record per CDR3 protein. The sample has 620,000 or so distinct CDR3 sequences, about 14% seen once. Sequences were obtained from blood. The origin of the receptors is a woman in her forties or fifties with Graves' ophthalmopathy. Each CDR3 is given with its conserved first and last residue. Fields, in order: J gene, V gene, D gene, clone size, CDR3 DNA, CDR3 protein. The D gene is left open where the match is weak. A row's size may be missing; if present it is once, few, many or a size class.

J gene: TRBJ1-1; V gene: TRBV5-4; D gene: TRBD1; clone size: few; CDR3 DNA: TGTGCCAGCCGATTACTGGACAGGGGGACTGAAGCTTTCTTT; CDR3 protein: CASRLLDRGTEAFF
J gene: TRBJ2-5; V gene: TRBV20-1; D gene: TRBD1; clone size: -; CDR3 DNA: TGCAGTGCTCGAGCGGGGACAGGGATCGAGACCCAGTACTTC; CDR3 protein: CSARAGTGIETQYF
J gene: TRBJ2-1; V gene: TRBV10-3; D gene: TRBD2; clone size: once; CDR3 DNA: TGTGCCATCAGTGAGTCTGTAGCGGGAAGATACAATGAGCAGTTCTTC; CDR3 protein: CAISESVAGRYNEQFF
J gene: TRBJ2-7; V gene: TRBV5-4; D gene: TRBD1; clone size: -; CDR3 DNA: TGTGCCAGCAGCCAACCGGGACAGGGGGAGCAGTACTTC; CDR3 protein: CASSQPGQGEQYF
J gene: TRBJ1-2; V gene: TRBV6-2/TRBV6-3; D gene: -; clone size: many; CDR3 DNA: TGTGCCAGCAGTTACGAGTGGCGGGCCTATGGCTACACCTTC; CDR3 protein: CASSYEWRAYGYTF
J gene: TRBJ2-2; V gene: TRBV6-1; D gene: -; clone size: -; CDR3 DNA: TGTGCCAGCAGTCCCTCCACAAAGAACACCGGGGAGCTGTTTTTT; CDR3 protein: CASSPSTKNTGELFF
J gene: TRBJ2-1; V gene: TRBV3-1; D gene: TRBD2; clone size: few; CDR3 DNA: TGTGCCAGCAGCCGCGGGACTAGCGGGATGAATGAGCAGTTCTTC; CDR3 protein: CASSRGTSGMNEQFF
J gene: TRBJ2-7; V gene: TRBV29-1; D gene: TRBD1; clone size: -; CDR3 DNA: TGCAGCGGACCGGGACAGGGATCCTACGAGCAGTACTTC; CDR3 protein: CSGPGQGSYEQYF
J gene: TRBJ2-5; V gene: TRBV5-1; D gene: TRBD1; clone size: many; CDR3 DNA: TGCGCCAGCAGCTTGGACAGGGGGAAACAAGAGACCCAGTACTTC; CDR3 protein: CASSLDRGKQETQYF
J gene: TRBJ1-5; V gene: TRBV28; D gene: TRBD1; clone size: many; CDR3 DNA: TGTGCCAGCAGCATAGACCGGGACAGAAATCAGCCCCAGCATTTT; CDR3 protein: CASSIDRDRNQPQHF
J gene: TRBJ2-6; V gene: TRBV6-1; D gene: -; clone size: few; CDR3 DNA: TGTGCCAGCCTACTATCTGGGGCCAACGTCCTGACTTTC; CDR3 protein: CASLLSGANVLTF
J gene: TRBJ1-3; V gene: TRBV6-2/TRBV6-3; D gene: -; clone size: -; CDR3 DNA: TGTGCCAGCAGTTACTCGGGGGTTTCGGCCGCTGGAAACACCATATATTTT; CDR3 protein: CASSYSGVSAAGNTIYF
J gene: TRBJ2-7; V gene: TRBV6-2/TRBV6-3; D gene: -; clone size: many; CDR3 DNA: TGTGCCAGCAGGGATGAGGACGATATTACCTACGAGCAGTACTTC; CDR3 protein: CASRDEDDITYEQYF
J gene: TRBJ2-2; V gene: TRBV9; D gene: TRBD2; clone size: -; CDR3 DNA: TGTGCCAGCGCCCCGACTAGCGGGGTTGACACCGGGGAGCTGTTTTTT; CDR3 protein: CASAPTSGVDTGELFF
J gene: TRBJ2-1; V gene: TRBV7-2; D gene: TRBD2; clone size: many; CDR3 DNA: TGTGCCAGCAGCCTGACTAGCGGGTCCAACAATGAGCAGTTCTTC; CDR3 protein: CASSLTSGSNNEQFF
J gene: TRBJ2-5; V gene: TRBV11-2; D gene: TRBD2; clone size: -; CDR3 DNA: TGTGCCAGCAGCCCACGGACTAGCGGGGCTCAAGAGACCCAGTACTTC; CDR3 protein: CASSPRTSGAQETQYF
J gene: TRBJ2-5; V gene: TRBV27; D gene: TRBD2; clone size: many; CDR3 DNA: TGTGCCAGCAGTGTGACTAGCGGGAGTAAGACCCAGTACTTC; CDR3 protein: CASSVTSGSKTQYF
J gene: TRBJ2-1; V gene: TRBV3-1; D gene: TRBD2; clone size: many; CDR3 DNA: TGTGCCAGCAGCCAAGGGACTAGCGGGAGGGGGTCCTACAATGAGCAGTTCTTC; CDR3 protein: CASSQGTSGRGSYNEQFF
J gene: TRBJ2-7; V gene: TRBV5-1; D gene: TRBD2; clone size: many; CDR3 DNA: TGCGCCAGCAGTTCCCTTCCCGGCGGGAGGAACCCTACGGAGCAGTACTTC; CDR3 protein: CASSSLPGGRNPTEQYF
J gene: TRBJ2-7; V gene: TRBV5-1; D gene: -; clone size: few; CDR3 DNA: TGCGCCAGCAGCGAAGCAGTCAGCTCCTACGAGCAGTACTTC; CDR3 protein: CASSEAVSSYEQYF
J gene: TRBJ2-6; V gene: TRBV6-6; D gene: -; clone size: few; CDR3 DNA: TGTGCCAGCAGTTACATGGGGGGTGCTGGGGCCAACGTCCTGACTTTC; CDR3 protein: CASSYMGGAGANVLTF
J gene: TRBJ2-5; V gene: TRBV18; D gene: -; clone size: few; CDR3 DNA: TGTGCCAGCTCACCACCGTATCAAGAGACCCAGTACTTC; CDR3 protein: CASSPPYQETQYF
J gene: TRBJ2-2; V gene: TRBV19; D gene: -; clone size: -; CDR3 DNA: TGTGCCAGTAGCCCCGGGACTGAGAACACCGGGGAGCTGTTTTTT; CDR3 protein: CASSPGTENTGELFF
J gene: TRBJ2-1; V gene: TRBV18; D gene: TRBD2; clone size: few; CDR3 DNA: TGTGCCAGCTCGGAACTCGGGACTACCAACAATGAGCAGTTCTTC; CDR3 protein: CASSELGTTNNEQFF
J gene: TRBJ2-7; V gene: TRBV4-2; D gene: TRBD2; clone size: many; CDR3 DNA: TGTGCCAGCAGTCCTGAGCGGGACCCCTTCTACGAGCAGTACTTC; CDR3 protein: CASSPERDPFYEQYF
J gene: TRBJ2-2; V gene: TRBV9; D gene: -; clone size: few; CDR3 DNA: TGTGCCAGCAGCGTAGAGTTGGCGGTCGGGGAGCTGTTTTTT; CDR3 protein: CASSVELAVGELFF
J gene: TRBJ2-7; V gene: TRBV27; D gene: TRBD1; clone size: many; CDR3 DNA: TGTGCCAGCAGTTTCTGGGACAGGGGAGGCCACGAGCAGTACTTC; CDR3 protein: CASSFWDRGGHEQYF
J gene: TRBJ2-1; V gene: TRBV3-1; D gene: -; clone size: many; CDR3 DNA: TGTGCCAGCAGCCGGAAAGGGGCGAATGAGCAGTTCTTC; CDR3 protein: CASSRKGANEQFF
J gene: TRBJ2-5; V gene: TRBV5-1; D gene: -; clone size: -; CDR3 DNA: TGCGCCAGCGGTGATAGCGCCAACCAAGGGACCCAGTACTTC; CDR3 protein: CASGDSANQGTQYF
J gene: TRBJ1-6; V gene: TRBV9; D gene: TRBD1; clone size: -; CDR3 DNA: TGTGCCAGCAGCGCGGGACAGTCGAATTCACCCCTCCACTTT; CDR3 protein: CASSAGQSNSPLHF
J gene: TRBJ1-3; V gene: TRBV29-1; D gene: -; clone size: -; CDR3 DNA: TGCAGCGTTGGATTGAGCTCTGGAAACACCATATATTTT; CDR3 protein: CSVGLSSGNTIYF
J gene: TRBJ2-7; V gene: TRBV10-2; D gene: TRBD1; clone size: many; CDR3 DNA: TGCGCCAGCACCACGGGACAGTTCTACGAGCAGTACTTC; CDR3 protein: CASTTGQFYEQYF
J gene: TRBJ2-5; V gene: TRBV4-3; D gene: -; clone size: -; CDR3 DNA: TGCGCCAGCAGCCAAGATCGGGCCTACGGAGAGACCCAGTACTTC; CDR3 protein: CASSQDRAYGETQYF
J gene: TRBJ1-1; V gene: TRBV5-1; D gene: TRBD1; clone size: -; CDR3 DNA: TGCGCCAGCACCGCTTCCGGGACAGGGGGGCGTTGGGCTGAAGCTTTCTTT; CDR3 protein: CASTASGTGGRWAEAFF
J gene: TRBJ2-7; V gene: TRBV2; D gene: TRBD2; clone size: many; CDR3 DNA: TGTGCCAGCGGCTACCAAAAGGCCGGGACTAGCGGGAGAGGGTCCTACGAGCAGTACTTC; CDR3 protein: CASGYQKAGTSGRGSYEQYF
J gene: TRBJ1-1; V gene: TRBV7-6; D gene: -; clone size: many; CDR3 DNA: TGTGCCAGCAGCTTAAACAGCAAGATAACTGAAGCTTTCTTT; CDR3 protein: CASSLNSKITEAFF
J gene: TRBJ1-1; V gene: TRBV9; D gene: TRBD1; clone size: few; CDR3 DNA: TGTGCCAGCAGCGTAGGGGGACAGGGATGGGCTGAAGCTTTCTTT; CDR3 protein: CASSVGGQGWAEAFF
J gene: TRBJ2-7; V gene: TRBV3-1; D gene: TRBD2; clone size: many; CDR3 DNA: TGTGCCAGCAGCGTTAACCCGGGACTAGCGGGAGGGCCGCGTTACGAGCAGTACTTC; CDR3 protein: CASSVNPGLAGGPRYEQYF
J gene: TRBJ2-4; V gene: TRBV27; D gene: -; clone size: many; CDR3 DNA: TGTGCCAGCAGCCAAACCTCCGGGGGATTCTACATTCAGTACTTC; CDR3 protein: CASSQTSGGFYIQYF
J gene: TRBJ1-6; V gene: TRBV12-3/TRBV12-4; D gene: TRBD1; clone size: -; CDR3 DNA: TGTGCCAGCAGTCCTGGACAGGGCTCCGGTCGGCCCCTCCACTTT; CDR3 protein: CASSPGQGSGRPLHF